This TCR beta chain stems from a study of T cells in Graves' hyperthyroidism and ophthalmopathy. The authors obtained PBMCs from 9 to 10 ml of fresh peripheral blood. Germline values: CDR1 SQVTM, CDR2 ANQGSEA. The V and J ends lost 4 bases and 5 bases, in that order; junction bases with no gene match: 4. The CDR3 is 13 residues long. Amplified TCR beta CDR3 regions derived from RNA transcripts. HTBI primers were used for first-round RT-PCR of the TCR CDR3. TCRdb itself ran the multiplex PCR reads through MiXCR, one entry per CDR3 protein. The table records hundreds of thousands of distinct CDR3 sequences, roughly 19% of them present only once.

The specimen sequenced was blood. The rearrangement uses TRBV29-1 and TRBJ2-1, with 8 bases that match TRBD1. This receptor was taken from a man over 45 with Graves' ophthalmopathy. CDR3 region: CSVGQGSHNEQFF. Here the CDR3 DNA reads TGCAGCGTTGGACAGGGGTCCCACAATGAGCAGTTCTTC.